This T cell receptor beta chain was observed in a study of early T cells in non-severe SARS-CoV-2 infection. On the study more broadly: Sequenced material consisted of bulk RNA (from unsorted whole blood), and chains were unpaired.

The CDR3 consists of 13 residues. The trim removed 7 bases at V and 0 bases at J, leaving 4 bases unmatched. Germline V gene lookup returns CDR1 SQVTM and CDR2 ANQGSEA. Study observations and caveats: The matching step, a VDJdb search, favored anti-spike CD8 responses and missed private and CD4 specificities.

The TCR library protocol was used to attach unique molecular identifiers. These identifiers were attached to individual cDNA molecules. Via MiXCR, TCRdb re-called the 5' RACE reads, giving one row per CDR3 protein. The table records roughly 80,000 distinct CDR3 sequences, 11% of them present only once. About this clonotype: Antigen specificity is unknown.

V and J are TRBV29-1 and TRBJ1-1; 8 bases line up with TRBD1. Source: whole blood, taken at baseline. The source of this sequence is an adult who was a healthcare worker with PCR-confirmed SARS-CoV-2 infection or an uninfected control (not recorded which). As DNA, the CDR3 is TGCAGCGGCCGGACAGGGATGAACACTGAAGCTTTCTTT. Translated: CSGRTGMNTEAFF.